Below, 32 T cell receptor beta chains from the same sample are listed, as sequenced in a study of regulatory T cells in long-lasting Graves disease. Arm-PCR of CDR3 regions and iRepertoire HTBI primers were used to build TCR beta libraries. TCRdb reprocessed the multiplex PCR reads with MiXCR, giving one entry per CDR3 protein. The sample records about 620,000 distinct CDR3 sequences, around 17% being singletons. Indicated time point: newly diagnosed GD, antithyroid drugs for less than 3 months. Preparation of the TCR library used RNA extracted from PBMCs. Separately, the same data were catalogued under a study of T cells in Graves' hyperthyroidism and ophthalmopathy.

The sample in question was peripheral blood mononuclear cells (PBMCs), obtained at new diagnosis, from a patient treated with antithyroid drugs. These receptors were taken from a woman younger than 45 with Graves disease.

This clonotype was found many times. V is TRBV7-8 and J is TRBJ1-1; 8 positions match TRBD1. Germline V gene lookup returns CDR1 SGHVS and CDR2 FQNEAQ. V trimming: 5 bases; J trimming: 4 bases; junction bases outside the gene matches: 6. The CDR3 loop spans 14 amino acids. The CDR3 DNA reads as TGTGCCAGCAGCGGGGACAGGAGGAGCACTGAAGCTTTCTTT. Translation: CASSGDRRSTEAFF.

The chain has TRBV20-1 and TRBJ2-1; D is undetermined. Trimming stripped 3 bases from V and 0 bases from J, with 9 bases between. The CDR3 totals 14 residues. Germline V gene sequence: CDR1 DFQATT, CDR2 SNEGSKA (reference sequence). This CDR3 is CSASPLSSYNEQFF. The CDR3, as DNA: TGCAGTGCTAGTCCGCTTAGCTCCTACAATGAGCAGTTCTTC.

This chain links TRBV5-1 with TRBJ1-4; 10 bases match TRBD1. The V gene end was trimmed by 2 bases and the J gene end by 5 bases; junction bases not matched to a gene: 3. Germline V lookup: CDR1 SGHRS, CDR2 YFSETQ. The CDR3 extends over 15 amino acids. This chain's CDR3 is CASSFGQGGNEKLFF. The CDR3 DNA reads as TGCGCCAGCAGCTTTGGACAGGGGGGAAATGAAAAACTGTTTTTT.

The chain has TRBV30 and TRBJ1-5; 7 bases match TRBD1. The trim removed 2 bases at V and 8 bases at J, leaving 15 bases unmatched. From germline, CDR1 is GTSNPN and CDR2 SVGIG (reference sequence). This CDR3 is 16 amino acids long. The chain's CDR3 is CAWSRDSSTQGKPQHF. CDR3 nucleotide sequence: TGTGCCTGGAGTCGGGACTCTTCCACACAGGGGAAGCCCCAGCATTTT.

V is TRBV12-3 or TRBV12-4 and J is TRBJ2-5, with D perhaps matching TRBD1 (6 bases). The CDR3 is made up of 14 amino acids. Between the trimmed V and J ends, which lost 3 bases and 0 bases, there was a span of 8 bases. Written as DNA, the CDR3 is TGTGCCAGCAGTTTCAGACAGGACCAAGAGACCCAGTACTTC. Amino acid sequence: CASSFRQDQETQYF.

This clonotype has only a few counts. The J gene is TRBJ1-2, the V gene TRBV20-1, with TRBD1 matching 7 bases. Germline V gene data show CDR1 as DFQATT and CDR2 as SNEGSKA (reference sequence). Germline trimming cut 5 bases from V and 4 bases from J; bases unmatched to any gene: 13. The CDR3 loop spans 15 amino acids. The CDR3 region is CSAPGRTGTVYGYTF. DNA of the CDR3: TGCAGTGCTCCCGGCCGTACTGGGACAGTCTATGGCTACACCTTC.

CDR3 in amino acids: CASSGRTGARQETQYF. The CDR3 DNA sequence: TGTGCCAGCAGCGGACGGACAGGGGCGCGTCAAGAGACCCAGTACTTC. The genes are TRBV5-4 and TRBJ2-5, with TRBD1 matching 9 bases. Per the germline V gene, CDR1 is SGHNT and CDR2 is YYREEE (reference sequence). The trim removed 4 bases at V and 2 bases at J, leaving 9 bases unmatched. This CDR3 has 16 amino acids.

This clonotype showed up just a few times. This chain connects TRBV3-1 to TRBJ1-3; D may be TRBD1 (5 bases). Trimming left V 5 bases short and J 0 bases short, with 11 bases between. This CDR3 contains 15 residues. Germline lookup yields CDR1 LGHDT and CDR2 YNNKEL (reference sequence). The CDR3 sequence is CASSTQTVSGNTIYF. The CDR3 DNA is TGTGCCAGCAGCACGCAGACAGTCTCTGGAAACACCATATATTTT. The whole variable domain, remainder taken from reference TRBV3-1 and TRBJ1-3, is DTAVSQTPKYLVTQMGNDKSIKCEQNLGHDTMYWYKQDSKKFLKIMFSYNNKELIINETVPNRFSPKSPDKAHLNLHINSLELGDSAVYFCASSTQTVSGNTIYFGEGSWLTVV.

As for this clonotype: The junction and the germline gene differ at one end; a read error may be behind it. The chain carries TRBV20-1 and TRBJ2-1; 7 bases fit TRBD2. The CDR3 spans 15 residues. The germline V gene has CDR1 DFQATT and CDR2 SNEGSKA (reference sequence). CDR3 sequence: CSARDYGRRYNEQLF. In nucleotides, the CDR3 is TGCAGTGCTAGAGATTACGGGAGGCGCTACAATGAGCAGCTCTTC.

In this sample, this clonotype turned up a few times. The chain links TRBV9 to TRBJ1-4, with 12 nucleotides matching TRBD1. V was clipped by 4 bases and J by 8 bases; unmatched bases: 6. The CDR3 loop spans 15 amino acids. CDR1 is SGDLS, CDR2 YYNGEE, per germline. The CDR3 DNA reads TGTGCCAGCAGCTCCTCCGGGACAGGGGGCGAAAAACTGTTTTTT. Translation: CASSSSGTGGEKLFF. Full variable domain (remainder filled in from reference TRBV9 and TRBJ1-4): DSGVTQTPKHLITATGQRVTLRCSPRSGDLSVYWYQQSLDQGLQFLIQYYNGEERAKGNILERFSAQQFPDLHSELNLSSLELGDSALYFCASSSSGTGGEKLFFGSGTQLSVL.

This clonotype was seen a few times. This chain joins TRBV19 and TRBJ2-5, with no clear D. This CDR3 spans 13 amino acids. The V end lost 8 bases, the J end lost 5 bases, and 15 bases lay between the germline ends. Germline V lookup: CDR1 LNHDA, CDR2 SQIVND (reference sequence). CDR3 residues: CASGPVPGETQYF. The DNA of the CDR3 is TGTGCCAGTGGTCCCGTCCCCGGGGAGACCCAGTACTTC.

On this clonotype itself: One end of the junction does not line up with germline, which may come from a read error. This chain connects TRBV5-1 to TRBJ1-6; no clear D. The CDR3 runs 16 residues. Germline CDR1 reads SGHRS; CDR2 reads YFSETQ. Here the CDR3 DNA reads TGTGCCAGCAGCGTAGCTACATCAACGGGGAATTCACCCCTCCACTTT. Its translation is CASSVATSTGNSPLHF.

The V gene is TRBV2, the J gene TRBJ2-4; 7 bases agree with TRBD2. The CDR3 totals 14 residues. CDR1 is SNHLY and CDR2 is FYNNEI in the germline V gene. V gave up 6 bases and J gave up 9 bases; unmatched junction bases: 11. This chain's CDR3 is CASSATGTIGIQYF. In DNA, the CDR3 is TGTGCCAGCAGCGCAACCGGGACTATAGGCATTCAGTACTTC.

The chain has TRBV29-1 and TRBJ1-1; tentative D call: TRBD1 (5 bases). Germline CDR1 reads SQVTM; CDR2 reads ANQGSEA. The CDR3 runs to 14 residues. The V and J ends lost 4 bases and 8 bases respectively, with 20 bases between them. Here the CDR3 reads CSVALRTGGEEAFF. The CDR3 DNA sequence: TGCAGCGTTGCTTTGCGAACAGGTGGAGAAGAAGCTTTCTTT.

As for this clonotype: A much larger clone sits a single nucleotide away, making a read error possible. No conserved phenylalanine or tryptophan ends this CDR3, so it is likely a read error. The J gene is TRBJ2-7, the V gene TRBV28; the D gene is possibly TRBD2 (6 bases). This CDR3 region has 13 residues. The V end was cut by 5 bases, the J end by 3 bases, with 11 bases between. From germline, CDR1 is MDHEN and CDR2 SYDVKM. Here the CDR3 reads CASSPGGNYEQYL. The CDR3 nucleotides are TGTGCCAGCAGTCCCGGAGGGAACTACGAGCAGTACCTC.

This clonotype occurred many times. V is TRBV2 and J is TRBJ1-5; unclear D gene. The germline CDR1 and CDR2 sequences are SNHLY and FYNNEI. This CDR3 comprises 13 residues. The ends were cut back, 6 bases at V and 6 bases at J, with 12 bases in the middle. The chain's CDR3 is CASSPSGGQPQHF. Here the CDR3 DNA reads TGTGCCAGCAGCCCGAGTGGAGGTCAGCCCCAGCATTTT.

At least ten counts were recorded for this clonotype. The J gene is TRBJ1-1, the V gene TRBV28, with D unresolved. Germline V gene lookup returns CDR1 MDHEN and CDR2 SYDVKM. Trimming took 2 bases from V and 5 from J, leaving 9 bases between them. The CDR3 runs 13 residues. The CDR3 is CASSLVVETEAFF. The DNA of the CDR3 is TGTGCCAGCAGTTTAGTCGTTGAGACTGAAGCTTTCTTT.

The CDR3 nucleotides are TGTGCCAGTAGTATAGACAGGGGCATGGACATTCAGTACTTC. Its translation is CASSIDRGMDIQYF. The gene calls are TRBV19 and TRBJ2-4; TRBD1 might be the D (6 bases). Trimming pared 0 bases from V and 8 bases from J, leaving 11 bases between. In germline, CDR1 is LNHDA, CDR2 SQIVND (reference sequence). CDR3 length equals 14 residues.

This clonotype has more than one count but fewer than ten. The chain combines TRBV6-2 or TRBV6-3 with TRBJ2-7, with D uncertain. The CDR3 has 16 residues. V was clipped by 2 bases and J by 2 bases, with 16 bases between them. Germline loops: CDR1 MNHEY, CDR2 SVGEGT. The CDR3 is CASSYILESAAYEQYF. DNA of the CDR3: TGTGCCAGCAGTTACATTTTGGAGTCGGCAGCCTACGAGCAGTACTTC.

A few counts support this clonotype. For the CDR3, the DNA is TGTGCCACCAGTGATACGACAGCTAACTATGGCTACACCTTC. It codes for CATSDTTANYGYTF. This chain links TRBV24-1 with TRBJ1-2, with D perhaps TRBD1 (5 bases). This CDR3 has 14 amino acids. The germline gives CDR1 KGHDR, CDR2 SFDVKD. V shed 3 bases and J shed 0 bases, with 7 bases lying between them.

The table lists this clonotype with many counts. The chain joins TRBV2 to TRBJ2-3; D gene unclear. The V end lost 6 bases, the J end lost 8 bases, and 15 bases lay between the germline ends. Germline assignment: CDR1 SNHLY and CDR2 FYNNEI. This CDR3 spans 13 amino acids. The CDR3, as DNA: TGTGCCAGCAGGCTTTCCAGTCTAGTTACGCAGTATTTT. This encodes CASRLSSLVTQYF. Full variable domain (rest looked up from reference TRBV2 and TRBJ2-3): EPEVTQTPSHQVTQMGQEVILRCVPISNHLYFYWYRQILGQKVEFLVSFYNNEISEKSEIFDDQFSVERPDGSNFTLKIRSTKLEDSAMYFCASRLSSLVTQYFGPGTRLTVL.

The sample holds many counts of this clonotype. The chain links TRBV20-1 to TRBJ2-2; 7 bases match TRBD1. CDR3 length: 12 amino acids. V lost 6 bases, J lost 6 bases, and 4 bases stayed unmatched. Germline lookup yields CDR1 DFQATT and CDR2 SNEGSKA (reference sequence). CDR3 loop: CSAYQGAGELFF. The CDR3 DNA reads TGCAGTGCGTACCAGGGGGCCGGGGAGCTGTTTTTT.

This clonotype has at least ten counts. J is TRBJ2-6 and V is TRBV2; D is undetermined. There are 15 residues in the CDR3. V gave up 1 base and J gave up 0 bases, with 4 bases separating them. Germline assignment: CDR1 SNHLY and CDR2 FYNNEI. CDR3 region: CASSEGVSGANVLTF. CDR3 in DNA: TGTGCCAGCAGTGAAGGCGTCTCTGGGGCCAACGTCCTGACTTTC.

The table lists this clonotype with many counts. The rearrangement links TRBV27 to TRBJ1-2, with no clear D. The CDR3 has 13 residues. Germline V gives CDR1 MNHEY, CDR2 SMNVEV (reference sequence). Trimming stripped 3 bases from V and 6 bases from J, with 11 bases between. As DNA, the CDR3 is TGTGCCAGCAGTTTTTTGCCTTCGGATGGCTACACCTTC. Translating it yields CASSFLPSDGYTF.

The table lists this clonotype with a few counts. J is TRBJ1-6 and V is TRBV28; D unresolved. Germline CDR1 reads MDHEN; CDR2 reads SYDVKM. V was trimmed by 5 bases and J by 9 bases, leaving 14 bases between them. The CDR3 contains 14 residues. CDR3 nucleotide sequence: TGTGCCAGCAGTAGTACCCAAGTCAGTTCACCCCTCCACTTT. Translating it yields CASSSTQVSSPLHF.

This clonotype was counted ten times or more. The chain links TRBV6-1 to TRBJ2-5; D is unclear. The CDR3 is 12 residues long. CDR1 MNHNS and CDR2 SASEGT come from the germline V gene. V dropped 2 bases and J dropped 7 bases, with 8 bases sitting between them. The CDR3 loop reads CASSEIRWTQYF. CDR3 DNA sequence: TGTGCCAGCAGTGAAATTAGGTGGACCCAGTACTTC.

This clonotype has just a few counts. CDR3 protein: CASSLTLRTRQVENTIYF. The CDR3 DNA follows: TGTGCCAGCAGCTTAACACTCCGGACCCGGCAAGTGGAAAACACCATATATTTT. V gene TRBV11-2 combines with J gene TRBJ1-3; D is uncertain. Trimming shortened V by 2 bases and J by 6 bases, and 23 bases separated the two germline ends. This CDR3 contains 18 residues. The germline V gene encodes CDR1 SGHAT and CDR2 FQNNGV.

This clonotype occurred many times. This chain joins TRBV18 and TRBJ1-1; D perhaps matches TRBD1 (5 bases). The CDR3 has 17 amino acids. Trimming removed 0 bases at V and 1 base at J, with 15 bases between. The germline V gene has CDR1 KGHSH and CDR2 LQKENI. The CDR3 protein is CASSPPAGPLGNTEAFF. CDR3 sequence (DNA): TGTGCCAGCTCACCACCGGCAGGGCCCTTGGGGAACACTGAAGCTTTCTTT. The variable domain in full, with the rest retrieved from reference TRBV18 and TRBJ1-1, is NAGVMQNPRHLVRRRGQEARLRCSPMKGHSHVYWYRQLPEEGLKFMVYLQKENIIDESGMPKERFSAEFPKEGPSILRIQQVVRGDSAAYFCASSPPAGPLGNTEAFFGQGTRLTVV.

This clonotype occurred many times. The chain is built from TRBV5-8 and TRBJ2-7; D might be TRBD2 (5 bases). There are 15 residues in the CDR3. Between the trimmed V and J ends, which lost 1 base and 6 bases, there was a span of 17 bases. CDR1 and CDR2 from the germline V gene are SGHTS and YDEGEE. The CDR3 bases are TGTGCCAGCAGCTTGCAGCTGGCGGGTACGATCGAGCAGTACTTC. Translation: CASSLQLAGTIEQYF.

The CDR3 region is CSARASGIRHNSPLHF. The CDR3 DNA reads TGCAGTGCTAGAGCCTCGGGTATCCGACATAATTCACCCCTCCACTTT. V and J are TRBV20-1 and TRBJ1-6, with unresolved D. With 1 base removed from V and 5 bases from J, the gap between germline ends came to 15 bases. Germline V gene lookup returns CDR1 DFQATT and CDR2 SNEGSKA (reference sequence). CDR3 size: 16 residues.

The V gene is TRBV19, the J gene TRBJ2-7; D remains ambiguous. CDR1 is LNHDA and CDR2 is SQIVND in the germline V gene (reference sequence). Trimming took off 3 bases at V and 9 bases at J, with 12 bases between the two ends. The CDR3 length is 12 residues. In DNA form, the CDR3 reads TGTGCCAGTAGTATGGACCGCGTTGTGCAGTACTTC. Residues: CASSMDRVVQYF.

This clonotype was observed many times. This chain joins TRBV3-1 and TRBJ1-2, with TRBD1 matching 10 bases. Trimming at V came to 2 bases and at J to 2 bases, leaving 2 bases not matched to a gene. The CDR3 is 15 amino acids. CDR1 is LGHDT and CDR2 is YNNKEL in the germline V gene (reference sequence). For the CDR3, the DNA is TGTGCCAGCAGCCAACCGGGACAGGGGAACTATGGCTACACCTTC. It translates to CASSQPGQGNYGYTF.